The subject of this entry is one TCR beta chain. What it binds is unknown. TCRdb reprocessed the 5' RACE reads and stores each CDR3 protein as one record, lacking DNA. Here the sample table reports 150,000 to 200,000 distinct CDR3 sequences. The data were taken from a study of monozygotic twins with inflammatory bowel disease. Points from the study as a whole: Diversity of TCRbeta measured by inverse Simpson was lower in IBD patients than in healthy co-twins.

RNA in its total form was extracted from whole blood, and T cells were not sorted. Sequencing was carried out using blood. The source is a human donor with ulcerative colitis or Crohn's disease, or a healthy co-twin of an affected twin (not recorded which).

CDR3 region: CASSERTGRLNSPLHF. The chain links TRBV2 to TRBJ1-6; TCRdb returns TRBD1, unconfirmable since there is no DNA. This CDR3 has 16 amino acids. Germline V gene lookup returns CDR1 SNHLY and CDR2 FYNNEI.